Reported below is one T cell receptor beta chain. Source study methods: Reference gene primers were amplified, and this amplification served to estimate nucleated cell counts. Assay: immunoSEQ multiplex PCR; the TCRdb copy retains only in-frame clones and omits some. Clone size and V and J calls were adopted from that table, with D and trimming inferred from the DNA. The table includes 70,000 to 95,000 clones, 89% detected once. This specimen belongs to a study of blood T cell repertoires in COVID-19. Whole-study context: The United States, Italy and Spain supplied acute and convalescent COVID-19 samples. Nucleic acid was either cDNA or gDNA, and it came from T cells, B-cell-depleted T cells, or PBMCs.

J lost 16 bases, V lost 4 bases, and 4 bases had no gene match. From germline, CDR1 is MNHEY and CDR2 SMNVEV (reference sequence). The CDR3 is 11 amino acids. Sequencing input: peripheral blood. J is TRBJ2-1 and V is TRBV27, with 10 nucleotides matching TRBD2. The source is a woman over 75 with active COVID-19. The DNA of the CDR3 is TGTGCCAGCAGTTACAGCGGGAGGGCCTTCTTC. It encodes CASSYSGRAFF.